The present T cell receptor beta chain was sequenced within a study of T cells after yellow fever vaccination (dated by TCRdb to the late 2010s). Broadly, across the study: Libraries from fractions with low cell numbers were prepared with the SMART-Seq v4 Ultra Low Input RNA kit. The cohort comprised two healthy male donors, one aged 18 to 30 and one aged 30 to 40 years. Bulk TCR alpha and beta repertoires were sequenced longitudinally to track T-cell clones before and after primary and booster YFV17D yellow fever vaccination. Blood was collected at multiple timepoints before and after primary and secondary immunization, and bulk PBMC replicates and cell subsets were isolated. The study at large found these results: Compared with the primary T-cell response, the secondary T-cell response was faster but weaker, reaching its peak on day 5 rather than on day 15. Because abundant contaminating clonotypes from the bulk population could be contained in FACS-sorted repertoires, computational filtering was required. After the booster, most of the clones that had expanded following primary vaccination were detected again (approximately 96% of CD4 and around 90% of CD8), which suggests that memory was broadly maintained. Because only a couple of donors were included in the study, the extent to which the findings can be generalized is limited. A small share of clonotypes occurred in both CD4 and CD8 compartments, likely arising from convergent recombination.

Sequencing relied on an Illumina NovaSeq 6000. Synthesis of TCR cDNA relied on 5'RACE template switching, a step that introduced a universal primer site along with unique molecular identifiers. Priming for cDNA synthesis came from both the TCR alpha and TCR beta constant segments. Two PCR steps were used to amplify libraries, with sample barcodes and sequencing adapters being added in the second step. Sequencing of libraries was performed on Illumina HiSeq 2500 (2x100 bp) or NovaSeq (2x150 bp). From the authors' description of their analysis: Reads were demultiplexed and collapsed into UMI consensus sequences with MIGEC, and V(D)J alignment was performed with MiXCR. Vaccine-responding clonotypes were defined with edgeR using replicate PBMC samples, requiring FDR below 0.01 and a log2 fold change above 5 up to day 15. Each bulk clonotype was labeled CD4 or CD8 based on which sequenced repertoire, CD4 or CD8, contained the clonotype at higher abundance. The public reads were reanalyzed by TCRdb: fastp trimming at Q25, MiXCR alignment, in-frame beta chains only. For every CDR3 protein sequence, its rows merge into one entry that carries the most common genes and DNA. TCRdb, not the authors, supplied the V and J calls. The table for this sample lists some 300,000 distinct CDR3 sequences; 3.6% of them were counted only once. The biggest ten clones account for roughly a quarter of the sample.

This sample's treatment or condition label indicates: live attenuated yellow fever vaccine strain. At each blood-draw timepoint, two biological replicates of bulk PBMCs were collected. PBMCs were isolated from peripheral blood using a standard Ficoll-Paque protocol. TriZol was used to extract RNA from bulk PBMCs, from CD4 and CD8 fractions, and from dextramer-positive and dextramer-negative fractions. Including the terminal cysteine and phenylalanine, the CDR3 comprises 12 residues. The sequence is cut down to CDR3 DNA, 36 bases in frame from base 1. V drops 7 bases and J drops 13 bases, leaving 14 bases in between. For CDR1 and CDR2, the germline V gene lists SNHLY and FYNNEI. There are a few counts of this clonotype. Its antigen is unknown. It has no much larger one-base neighbor in the sample; base qualities were not kept.

This TCR derives from a man between 18 and 35 years old who received the YFV17D yellow fever vaccine. The sequence links TRBV2 to TRBJ1-6; confidence is insufficient to name the D gene. Sequencing used PBMCs, obtained on the day of the yellow fever booster vaccination. The CDR3 region reads CASTDLDRPLHF. The DNA is TGTGCCAGCACCGATCTAGACCGGCCCCTCCACTTT.